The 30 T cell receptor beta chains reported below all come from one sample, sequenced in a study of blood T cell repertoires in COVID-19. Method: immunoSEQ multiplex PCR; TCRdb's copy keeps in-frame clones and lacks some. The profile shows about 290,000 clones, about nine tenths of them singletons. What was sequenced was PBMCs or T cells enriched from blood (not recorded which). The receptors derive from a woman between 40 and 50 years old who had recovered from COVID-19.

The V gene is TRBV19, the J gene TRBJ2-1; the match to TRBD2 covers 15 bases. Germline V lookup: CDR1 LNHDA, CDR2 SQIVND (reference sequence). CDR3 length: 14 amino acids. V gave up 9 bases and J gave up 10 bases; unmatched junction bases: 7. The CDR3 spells CASRGLAGGWEQFF. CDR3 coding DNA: TGTGCCAGCCGGGGACTAGCGGGAGGATGGGAGCAGTTCTTC.

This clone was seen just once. CDR3: CASSPRGGGVERPLHF. CDR3 sequence (DNA): TGTGCCAGCTCACCTCGGGGAGGGGGTGTCGAGAGGCCCCTCCACTTT. The chain is built from TRBV18 and TRBJ1-6; a possible D gene is TRBD1 (6 bases). CDR1 is KGHSH, CDR2 LQKENI, per germline. V lost 3 bases to trimming and J lost 13 bases, with 22 bases between them. The CDR3 consists of 16 residues.

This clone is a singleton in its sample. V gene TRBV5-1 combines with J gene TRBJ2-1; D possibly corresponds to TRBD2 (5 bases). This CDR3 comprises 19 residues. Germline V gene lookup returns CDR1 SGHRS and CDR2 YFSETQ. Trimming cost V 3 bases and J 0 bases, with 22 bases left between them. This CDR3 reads CASSSRLGRPPSSYNEQFF. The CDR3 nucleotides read TGCGCCAGCAGCTCCCGGCTAGGGAGACCTCCCAGCTCCTACAATGAGCAGTTCTTC.

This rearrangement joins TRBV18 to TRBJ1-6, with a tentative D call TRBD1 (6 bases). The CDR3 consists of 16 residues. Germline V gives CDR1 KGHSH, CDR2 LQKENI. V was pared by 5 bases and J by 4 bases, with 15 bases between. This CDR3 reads CASSIRQEKYNSPLHF. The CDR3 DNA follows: TGTGCCAGCTCAATACGACAGGAAAAATATAATTCACCCCTCCACTTT.

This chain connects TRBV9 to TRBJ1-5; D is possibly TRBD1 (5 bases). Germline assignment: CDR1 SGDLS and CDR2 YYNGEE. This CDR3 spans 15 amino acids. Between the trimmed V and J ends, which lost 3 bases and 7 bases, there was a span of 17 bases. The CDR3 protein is CASSAGGGDNQPQHF. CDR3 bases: TGTGCCAGCAGCGCGGGAGGAGGGGATAACCAGCCCCAGCATTTT.

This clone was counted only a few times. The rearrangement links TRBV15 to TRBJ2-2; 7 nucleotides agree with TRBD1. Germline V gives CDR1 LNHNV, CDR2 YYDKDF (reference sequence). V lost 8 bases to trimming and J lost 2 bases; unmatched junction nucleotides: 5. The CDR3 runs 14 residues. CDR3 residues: CATGAGGNTGELFF. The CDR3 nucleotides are TGTGCCACCGGGGCAGGGGGAAACACCGGGGAGCTGTTTTTT.

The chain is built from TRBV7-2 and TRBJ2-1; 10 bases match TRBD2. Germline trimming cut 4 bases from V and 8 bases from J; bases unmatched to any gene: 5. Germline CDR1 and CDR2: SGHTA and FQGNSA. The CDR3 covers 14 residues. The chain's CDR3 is CASSSSAGGYEQFF. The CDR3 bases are TGTGCCAGCAGCTCCTCAGCGGGAGGGTATGAGCAGTTCTTC. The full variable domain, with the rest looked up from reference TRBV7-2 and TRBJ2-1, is GAGVSQSPSNKVTEKGKDVELRCDPISGHTALYWYRQSLGQGLEFLIYFQGNSAPDKSGLPSDRFSAERTGGSVSTLTIQRTQQEDSAVYLCASSSSAGGYEQFFGPGTRLTVL.

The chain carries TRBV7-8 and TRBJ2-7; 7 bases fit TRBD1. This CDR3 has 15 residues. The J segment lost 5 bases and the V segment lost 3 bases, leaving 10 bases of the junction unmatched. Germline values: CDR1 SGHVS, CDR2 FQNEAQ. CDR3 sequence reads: CASSFSPGQMDEQYF. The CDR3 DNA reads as TGTGCCAGCAGCTTTTCCCCGGGACAGATGGACGAGCAGTACTTC.

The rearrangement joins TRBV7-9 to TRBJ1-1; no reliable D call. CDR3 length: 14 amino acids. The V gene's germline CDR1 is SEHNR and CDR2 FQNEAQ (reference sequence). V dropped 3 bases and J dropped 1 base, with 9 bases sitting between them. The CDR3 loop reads CASSFITKNTEAFF. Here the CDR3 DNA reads TGTGCCAGCAGCTTCATTACTAAGAACACTGAAGCTTTCTTT.

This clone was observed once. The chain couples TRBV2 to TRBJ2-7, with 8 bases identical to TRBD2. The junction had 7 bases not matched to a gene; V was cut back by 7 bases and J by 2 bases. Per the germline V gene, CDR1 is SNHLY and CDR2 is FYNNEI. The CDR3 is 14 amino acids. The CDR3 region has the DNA TGTGCCAGCAAGGGTGCGGGGGGTACCTACGAGCAGTACTTC. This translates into CASKGAGGTYEQYF.

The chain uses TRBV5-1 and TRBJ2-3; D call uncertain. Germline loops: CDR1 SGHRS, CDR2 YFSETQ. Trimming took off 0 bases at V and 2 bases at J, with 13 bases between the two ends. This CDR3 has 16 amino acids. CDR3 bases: TGCGCCAGCAGCTTGGGACACTCCTCCTTCACAGATACGCAGTATTTT. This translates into CASSLGHSSFTDTQYF.

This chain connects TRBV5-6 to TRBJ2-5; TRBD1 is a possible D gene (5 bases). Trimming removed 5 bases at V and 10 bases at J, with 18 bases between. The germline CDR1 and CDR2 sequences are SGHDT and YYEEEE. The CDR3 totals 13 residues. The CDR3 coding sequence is TGTGCCAGCAGGTGGGCAGGGTTCGGTAACCAGTACTTC. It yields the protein CASRWAGFGNQYF. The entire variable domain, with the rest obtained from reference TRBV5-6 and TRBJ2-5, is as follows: DAGVTQSPTHLIKTRGQQVTLRCSPKSGHDTVSWYQQALGQGPQFIFQYYEEEERQRGNFPDRFSGHQFPNYSSELNVNALLLGDSALYLCASRWAGFGNQYFGPGTRLLVL.

The DNA for the CDR3 is TGCAGCGTCGAGGGACTAGCGGGATACTCCTACAATGAGCAGTTCTTC. Translated, it gives CSVEGLAGYSYNEQFF. The chain has TRBV29-1 and TRBJ2-1; TRBD2 matches 13 bases. CDR3 size: 16 residues. V dropped 6 bases and J dropped 0; count of bases not matched to a gene: 5. Germline loops: CDR1 SQVTM, CDR2 ANQGSEA.

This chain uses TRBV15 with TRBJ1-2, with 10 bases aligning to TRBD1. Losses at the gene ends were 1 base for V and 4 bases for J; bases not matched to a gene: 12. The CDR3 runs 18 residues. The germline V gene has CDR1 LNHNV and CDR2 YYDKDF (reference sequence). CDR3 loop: CATSRGGTGAELVYGYTF. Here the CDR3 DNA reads TGTGCCACCAGCAGAGGAGGGACAGGGGCGGAACTTGTCTATGGCTACACCTTC.

The CDR3 coding sequence is TGTGCCAGCAGTAGGGACAGGACTAACTATGGCTACACCTTC. This encodes CASSRDRTNYGYTF. V and J are TRBV2 and TRBJ1-2, with 8 bases matching TRBD1. Trimming removed 5 bases from V and 0 bases from J; junction bases left unmatched: 2. Germline CDR1 is SNHLY and CDR2 is FYNNEI. The CDR3 runs 14 residues.

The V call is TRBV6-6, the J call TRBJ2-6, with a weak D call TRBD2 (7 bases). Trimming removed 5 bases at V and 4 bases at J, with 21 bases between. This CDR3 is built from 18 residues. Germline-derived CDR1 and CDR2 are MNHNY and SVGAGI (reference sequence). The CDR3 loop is CASSHLSAGAVGANVLTF. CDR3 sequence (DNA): TGTGCCAGCAGTCACCTCTCGGCGGGGGCCGTAGGGGCCAACGTCCTGACTTTC.

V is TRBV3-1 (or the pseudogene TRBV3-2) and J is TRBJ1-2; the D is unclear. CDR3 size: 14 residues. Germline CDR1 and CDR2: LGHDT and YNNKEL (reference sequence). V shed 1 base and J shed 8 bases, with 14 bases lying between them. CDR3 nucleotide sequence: TGTGCCAGCAGCCAAGGAGGGTCGCGAGCCGGCTACACCTTC. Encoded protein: CASSQGGSRAGYTF.

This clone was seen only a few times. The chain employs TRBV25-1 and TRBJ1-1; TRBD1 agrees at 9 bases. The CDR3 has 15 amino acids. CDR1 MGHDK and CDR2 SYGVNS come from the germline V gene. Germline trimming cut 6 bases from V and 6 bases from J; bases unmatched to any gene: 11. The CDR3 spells CASSSSSQGAAEAFF. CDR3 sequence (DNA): TGTGCCAGCAGCTCATCGTCACAGGGGGCGGCTGAAGCTTTCTTT.

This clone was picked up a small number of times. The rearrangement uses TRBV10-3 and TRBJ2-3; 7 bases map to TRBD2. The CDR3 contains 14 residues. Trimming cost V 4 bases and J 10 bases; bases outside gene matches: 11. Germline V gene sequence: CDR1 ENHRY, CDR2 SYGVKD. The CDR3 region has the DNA TGTGCCATCAGTGCGGGGGGAAGCACCTCAGCGCAGTATTTT. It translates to CAISAGGSTSAQYF.

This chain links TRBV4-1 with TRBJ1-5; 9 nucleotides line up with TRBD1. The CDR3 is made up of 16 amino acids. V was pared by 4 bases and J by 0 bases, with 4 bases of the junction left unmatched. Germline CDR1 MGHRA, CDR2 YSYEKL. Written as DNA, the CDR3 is TGCGCCAGCAGCCGCGGGACAGGGAATAGCAATCAGCCCCAGCATTTT. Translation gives CASSRGTGNSNQPQHF.

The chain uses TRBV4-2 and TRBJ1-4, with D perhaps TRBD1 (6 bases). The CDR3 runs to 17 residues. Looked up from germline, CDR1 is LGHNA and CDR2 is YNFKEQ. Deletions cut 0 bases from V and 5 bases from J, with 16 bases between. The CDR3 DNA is TGTGCCAGCAGCCAAGATCCGATGCGGACAGCCAATGAAAAACTGTTTTTT. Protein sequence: CASSQDPMRTANEKLFF.

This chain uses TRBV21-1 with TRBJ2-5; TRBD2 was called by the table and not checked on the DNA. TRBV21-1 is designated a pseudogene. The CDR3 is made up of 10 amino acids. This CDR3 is CARARLAQYF. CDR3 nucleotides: TGTGCCAGAGCCCGACTAGCGCAGTACTTC.

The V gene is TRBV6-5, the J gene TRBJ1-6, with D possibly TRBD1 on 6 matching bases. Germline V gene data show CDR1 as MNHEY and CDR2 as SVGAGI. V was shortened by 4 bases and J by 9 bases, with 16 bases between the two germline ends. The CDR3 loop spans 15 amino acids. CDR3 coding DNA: TGTGCCAGCAGTTCGGGGAAGGGGGGGTTTTCACCCCTCCACTTT. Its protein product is CASSSGKGGFSPLHF.

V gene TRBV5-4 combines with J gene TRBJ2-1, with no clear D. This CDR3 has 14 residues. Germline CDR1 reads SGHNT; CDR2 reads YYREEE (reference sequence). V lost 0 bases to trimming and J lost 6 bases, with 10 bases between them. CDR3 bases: TGTGCCAGCAGCTTGGACCTGACTTCCAATGAGCAGTTCTTC. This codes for CASSLDLTSNEQFF.

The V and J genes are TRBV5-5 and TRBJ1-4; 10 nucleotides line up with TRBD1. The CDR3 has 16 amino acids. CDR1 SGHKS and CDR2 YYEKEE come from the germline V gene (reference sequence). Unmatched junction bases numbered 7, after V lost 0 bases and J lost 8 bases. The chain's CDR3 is CASSLVGGQGNEKLFF. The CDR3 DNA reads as TGTGCCAGCAGCTTGGTGGGGGGACAGGGGAACGAAAAACTGTTTTTT.

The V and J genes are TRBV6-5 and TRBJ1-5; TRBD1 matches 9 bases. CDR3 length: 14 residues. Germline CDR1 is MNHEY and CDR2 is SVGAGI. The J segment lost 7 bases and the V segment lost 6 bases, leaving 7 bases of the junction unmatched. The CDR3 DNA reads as TGTGCCAGCAGCCAGGACAGGGGTGGCCAGCCCCAGCATTTT. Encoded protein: CASSQDRGGQPQHF.

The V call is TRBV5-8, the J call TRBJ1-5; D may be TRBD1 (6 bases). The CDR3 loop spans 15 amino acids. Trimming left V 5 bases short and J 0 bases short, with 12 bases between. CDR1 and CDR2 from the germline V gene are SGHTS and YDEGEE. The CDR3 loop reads CASSLGTLSNQPQHF. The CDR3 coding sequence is TGTGCCAGCAGTCTGGGGACACTTAGCAATCAGCCCCAGCATTTT.

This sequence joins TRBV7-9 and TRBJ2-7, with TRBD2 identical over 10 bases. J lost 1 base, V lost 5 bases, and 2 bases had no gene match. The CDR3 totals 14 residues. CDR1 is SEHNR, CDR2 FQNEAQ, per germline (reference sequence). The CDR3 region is CASSGTSVSYEQYF. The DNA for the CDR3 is TGTGCCAGCAGCGGGACTAGCGTGTCCTACGAGCAGTACTTC.

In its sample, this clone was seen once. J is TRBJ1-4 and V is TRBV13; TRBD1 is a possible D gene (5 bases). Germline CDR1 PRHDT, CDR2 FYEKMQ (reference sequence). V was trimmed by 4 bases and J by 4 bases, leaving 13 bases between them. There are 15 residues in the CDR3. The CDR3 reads CASSYRGSGNEKLFF. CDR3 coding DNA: TGTGCCAGCAGCTATAGGGGATCTGGTAATGAAAAACTGTTTTTT.

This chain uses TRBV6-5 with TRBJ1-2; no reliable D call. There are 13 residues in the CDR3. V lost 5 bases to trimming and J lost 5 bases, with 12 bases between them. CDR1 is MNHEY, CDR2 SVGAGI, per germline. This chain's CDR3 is CASSTLFGYGYTF. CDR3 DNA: TGTGCCAGCAGTACACTATTCGGGTATGGCTACACCTTC.